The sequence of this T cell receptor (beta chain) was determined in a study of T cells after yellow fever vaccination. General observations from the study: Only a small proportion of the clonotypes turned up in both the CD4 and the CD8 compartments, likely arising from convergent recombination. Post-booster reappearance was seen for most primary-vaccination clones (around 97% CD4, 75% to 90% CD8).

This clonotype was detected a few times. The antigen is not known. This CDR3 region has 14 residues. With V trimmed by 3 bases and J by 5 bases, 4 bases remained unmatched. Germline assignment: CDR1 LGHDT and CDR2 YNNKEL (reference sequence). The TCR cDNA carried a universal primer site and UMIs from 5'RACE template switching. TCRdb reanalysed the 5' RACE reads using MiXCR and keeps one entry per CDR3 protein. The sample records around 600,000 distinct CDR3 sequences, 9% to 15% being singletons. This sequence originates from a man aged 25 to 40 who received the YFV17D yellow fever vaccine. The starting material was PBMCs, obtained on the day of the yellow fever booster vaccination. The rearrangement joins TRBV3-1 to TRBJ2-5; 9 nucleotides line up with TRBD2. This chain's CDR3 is CASSHLAGRETQYF. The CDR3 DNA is TGTGCCAGCAGCCATCTAGCGGGGAGGGAGACCCAGTACTTC.